This T cell receptor beta chain was recovered during a study of tumor-infiltrating lymphocytes in primary liver carcinoma. Study background: Tumor stage was T1-T3 N0M0, and tumor size was 4.2 to 10 cm across. Points from the study as a whole: Bulk unsorted sampling precluded comparing CD4+ and CD8+ repertoires.

The investigators made TCR beta cDNA from roughly 0.55 ug total RNA, using a constant-region primer. Slightly modified ARM-PCR served as the procedure for the TCR beta libraries. These libraries came from three rounds of nested multiplex PCR. TRBV1-TRBV30 forward primers paired with a C-beta reverse primer drove the first two PCR rounds, about 9 cycles each. TCRdb processed the multiplex PCR reads anew with MiXCR; each CDR3 protein has one entry. The table includes fewer than 400,000 distinct CDR3 sequences, more than 55% detected once. Unsorted whole blood yielded the blood RNA, and germline DNA was also extracted. This clonotype was found a few times. Antigen unknown. The V and J ends lost 3 bases and 9 bases respectively, with 9 bases between them. Germline loops: CDR1 MDHEN, CDR2 SYDVKM. CDR3 size: 12 residues.

This clonotype was sampled from a woman in her twenties or thirties with primary liver carcinoma and hepatitis B virus infection. The sample comprised peripheral blood. This sequence joins TRBV28 and TRBJ1-5; no clear D. The CDR3 reads CASSFAGPPQHF. The CDR3 DNA is TGTGCCAGCAGTTTCGCGGGTCCGCCCCAGCATTTT.